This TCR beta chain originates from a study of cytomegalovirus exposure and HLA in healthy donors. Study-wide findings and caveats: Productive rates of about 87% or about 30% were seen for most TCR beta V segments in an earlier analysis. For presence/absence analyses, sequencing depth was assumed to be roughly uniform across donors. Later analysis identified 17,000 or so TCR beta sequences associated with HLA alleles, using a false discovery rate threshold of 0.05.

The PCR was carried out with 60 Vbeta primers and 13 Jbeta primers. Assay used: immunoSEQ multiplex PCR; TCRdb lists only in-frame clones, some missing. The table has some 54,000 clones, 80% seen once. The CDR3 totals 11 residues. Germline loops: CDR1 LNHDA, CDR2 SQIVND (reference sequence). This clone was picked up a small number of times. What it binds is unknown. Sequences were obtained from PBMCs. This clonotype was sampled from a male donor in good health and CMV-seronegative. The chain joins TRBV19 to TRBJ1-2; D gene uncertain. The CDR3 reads CAAGLNYGYTF. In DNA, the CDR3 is TGTGCGGCAGGATTGAACTATGGCTACACCTTC.